A selection of T cell receptor beta chains follows, all from one sample in a study of cytotoxic CD8 clonotypes in ibrutinib-treated CLL. Generated by immunoSEQ multiplex PCR, the TCRdb table keeps only in-frame clones and is missing some. The sample consists of about 63,000 clones, approximately 71% of them appearing once. The sequencing used PBMCs, collected after 12 months of ibrutinib treatment. The receptor source for this set is a human donor with chronic lymphocytic leukemia. CDR3s include the opening cysteine and the closing phenylalanine or tryptophan. D genes are given only for firm matches. Size is omitted from some rows. Given values are once, few, many or a class for expanded clones.

j_call v_call d_call clone_size cdr3_nt cdr3_aa
TRBJ1-2 TRBV27 TRBD1 - TGTGCCAGCAGTCTGACAGGGCCAGCCTATGGCTACACCTTC CASSLTGPAYGYTF
TRBJ2-7 TRBV5-1 TRBD2 - TGCGCCAGCAAGGGACTAGCGGGAGACGAGCAGTACTTC CASKGLAGDEQYF
TRBJ1-5 TRBV28 TRBD1 - TGTGCCAGCAGTTCCGGACAGGTTGGGAGGCAGCCCCAGCATTTT CASSSGQVGRQPQHF
TRBJ2-3 TRBV10-1 - - TGCGCCAGCAGTGTCCGGAATACGCAGTATTTT CASSVRNTQYF
TRBJ2-5 TRBV28 TRBD1 few TGTGCCAGCAGTCTCGGGACAGGGTGGGGAGAGACCCAGTACTTC CASSLGTGWGETQYF
TRBJ1-5 TRBV6-5 - once TGTGCCAGCAGTTTGACAGTAAGCAATCAGCCCCAGCATTTT CASSLTVSNQPQHF
TRBJ2-7 TRBV12-5 TRBD1 - TGTGCTAGTGGACGGGACAGGCAAAATCGGTGGGAGCAGTACTTC CASGRDRQNRWEQYF
TRBJ2-3 TRBV18 - - TGTGCCAGCTCACCGACGGGGCGACGCGGGGATACGCAGTATTTT CASSPTGRRGDTQYF
TRBJ2-2 TRBV11-2 - few TGTGCCAGCAGCCCCCAACTCCTTACCGGGGAGCTGTTTTTT CASSPQLLTGELFF
TRBJ2-1 TRBV19 - few TGTGCCAGTAGTATCCAGAGCTCCTACAATGAGCAGTTCTTC CASSIQSSYNEQFF
TRBJ1-2 TRBV13 - - TGTGCCAGCAGCGCCGGGGGGGGCTGGGACTATGGCTACACCTTC CASSAGGGWDYGYTF
TRBJ2-1 TRBV11-3 - - TGTGCCAGCAGCCGAAGTACGTCCTCAAACTCCTACAATGAGCAGTTCTTC CASSRSTSSNSYNEQFF
TRBJ2-1 TRBV5-6 TRBD2 - TGTGCCAGCAGCTTGTGGGGCGGGAGGTCCTACAATGAGCAGTTCTTC CASSLWGGRSYNEQFF
TRBJ2-1 TRBV6-5 TRBD1 - TGTGCCAGCAGTTATGCCGGGACAGTCGTACCCGATGAGCAGTTCTTC CASSYAGTVVPDEQFF
TRBJ1-1 TRBV28 TRBD1 few TGTGCCAGCAGTGTTTTCCAGGGGGCGGACACTGAAGCTTTCTTT CASSVFQGADTEAFF
TRBJ2-5 TRBV28 - - TGTGCCAGCAGGATTCAGGGTTATGAGACCCAGTACTTC CASRIQGYETQYF
TRBJ2-1 TRBV5-1 - - TGCGCCAGCAGCTTGACTATTAATGAGCAGTTCTTC CASSLTINEQFF
TRBJ2-7 TRBV18 - - TGTGCCAGCTCACCCAGGTCTCGGTCCTACGAGCAGTACTTC CASSPRSRSYEQYF
TRBJ2-1 TRBV29-1 - - TGCAGCGTCAGGACGGCGAGCTCCTACAATGAGCAGTTCTTC CSVRTASSYNEQFF
TRBJ2-3 TRBV5-1 TRBD1 - TGCGCCAGCAGCGCCGGGACAGGGGGGACAGATACGCAGTATTTT CASSAGTGGTDTQYF
TRBJ1-5 TRBV19 - few TGTGCCAGTAGGACCCAGAATCAGCCCCAGCATTTT CASRTQNQPQHF
TRBJ1-1 TRBV18 - few TGTGCCAGCTCACCAGGGAACACTGAAGCTTTCTTT CASSPGNTEAFF
TRBJ2-7 TRBV6-1 - - TGTGCCAGCAGTGAAGCAGCCGAGCAGTACTTC CASSEAAEQYF
TRBJ2-7 TRBV6-1 - - TGTGCCAGCAGTGAAGCCATGGAGGGGCCCTACGAGCAGTACTTC CASSEAMEGPYEQYF
TRBJ2-2 TRBV7-6 - - TGTGCCAGCAGCTTAGCGAAGGGATTCAATTTTCCCGGGGAGCTGTTTTTT CASSLAKGFNFPGELFF
TRBJ2-7 TRBV27 - - TGTGCCAGCAGTTTCGGGAACAACTACGAGCAGTACTTC CASSFGNNYEQYF
TRBJ2-3 TRBV10-1 - - TGCGCCAGCAGTGAGTCGATCGGGGCCACAGATACGCAGTATTTT CASSESIGATDTQYF
TRBJ1-1 TRBV6-5 TRBD1 - TGTGCCAGCAGTAGGGGGCAGGGGTTGGCTACTGAAGCTTTCTTT CASSRGQGLATEAFF
TRBJ2-7 TRBV5-6 - - TGTGCCAGCAGCTTGCAGAACACCCGGCAGTACTTC CASSLQNTRQYF
TRBJ1-4 TRBV29-1 TRBD1 - TGCAGCGTCGCAGGACAGGGAGGGAATGAAAAACTGTTTTTT CSVAGQGGNEKLFF
TRBJ2-1 TRBV6-1 - few TGTGCCAGCAATCCAGGACTCTACAATGAGCAGTTCTTC CASNPGLYNEQFF
TRBJ2-3 TRBV6-6 TRBD1 - TGTGCCAGCAGTCCGGGACAGGGTATAGATACGCAGTATTTT CASSPGQGIDTQYF
TRBJ2-1 TRBV5-4 TRBD1 - TGTGCCAGCAGCCACCGGACAGGGGCCTACAATGAGCAGTTCTTC CASSHRTGAYNEQFF
TRBJ1-5 TRBV18 TRBD1 few TGTGCCAGCTCAGGACAGGCCGATAGCAATCAGCCCCAGCATTTT CASSGQADSNQPQHF
TRBJ1-1 TRBV10-3 - - TGTGCCATCAGTGAGAGTATGGGTCCTTTTGAAGCTTTCTTT CAISESMGPFEAFF
TRBJ1-1 TRBV11-2 - - TGTGCCAGCAGCTTAGAGTTTGGCAGGAGGAACACTGAAGCTTTCTTT CASSLEFGRRNTEAFF
TRBJ2-7 TRBV6-5 - - TGTGCCTCAAGGGCGTCCTACGAGCAGTACTTC CASRASYEQYF
TRBJ2-7 TRBV4-3 TRBD1 - TGCGCCAGCAGCCTATACCGGGACAGGACATACGAGCAGTACTTC CASSLYRDRTYEQYF
TRBJ1-1 TRBV5-1 TRBD1 few TGCGCCAGCAGCAGGGGACAGGGGATGGACACTGAAGCTTTCTTT CASSRGQGMDTEAFF
TRBJ2-2 TRBV5-6 - once TGTGCCAGCAGTCCCCGACTAGTTACCACCGGGGAGCTGTTTTTT CASSPRLVTTGELFF
TRBJ2-2 TRBV14 TRBD1 - TGTGCCAGCAGCTCGATACTTCAGGGGGAGTTTACCGGGGAGCTGTTTTTT CASSSILQGEFTGELFF
TRBJ1-1 TRBV27 - once TGTGCCAGCAGTCATATGACCCCTATGGAAGCTTTCTTT CASSHMTPMEAFF
TRBJ2-5 TRBV28 - few TGTGCCAGCGAGAGAGCTAAATGGGGGTACCAAGAGACCCAGTACTTC CASERAKWGYQETQYF
TRBJ2-1 TRBV29-1 - - TGCAGCGTTGATAAGCCAGTTCCCCCGAGGGGGGCGACCTACAATGAGCAGTTCTTC CSVDKPVPPRGATYNEQFF